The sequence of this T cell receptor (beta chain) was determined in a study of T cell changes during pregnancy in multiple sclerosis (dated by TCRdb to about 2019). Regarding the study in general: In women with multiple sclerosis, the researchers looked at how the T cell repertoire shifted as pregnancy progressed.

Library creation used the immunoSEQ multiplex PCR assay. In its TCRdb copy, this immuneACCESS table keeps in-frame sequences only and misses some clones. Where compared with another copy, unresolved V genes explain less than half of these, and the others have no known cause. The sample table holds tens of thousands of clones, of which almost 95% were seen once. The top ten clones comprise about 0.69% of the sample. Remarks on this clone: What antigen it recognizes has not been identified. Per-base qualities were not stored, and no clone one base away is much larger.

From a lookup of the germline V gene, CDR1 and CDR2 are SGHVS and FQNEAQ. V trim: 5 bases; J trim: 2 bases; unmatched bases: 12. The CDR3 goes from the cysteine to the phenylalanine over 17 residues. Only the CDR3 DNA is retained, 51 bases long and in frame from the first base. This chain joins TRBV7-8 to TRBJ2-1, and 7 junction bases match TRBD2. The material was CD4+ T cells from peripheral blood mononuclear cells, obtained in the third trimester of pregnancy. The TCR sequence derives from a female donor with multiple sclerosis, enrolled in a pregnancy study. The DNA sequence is TGTGCCAGCAGCCCCAAAAGCGGGGCCCAGGCCTACAATGAGCAGTTCTTC. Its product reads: CASSPKSGAQAYNEQFF.